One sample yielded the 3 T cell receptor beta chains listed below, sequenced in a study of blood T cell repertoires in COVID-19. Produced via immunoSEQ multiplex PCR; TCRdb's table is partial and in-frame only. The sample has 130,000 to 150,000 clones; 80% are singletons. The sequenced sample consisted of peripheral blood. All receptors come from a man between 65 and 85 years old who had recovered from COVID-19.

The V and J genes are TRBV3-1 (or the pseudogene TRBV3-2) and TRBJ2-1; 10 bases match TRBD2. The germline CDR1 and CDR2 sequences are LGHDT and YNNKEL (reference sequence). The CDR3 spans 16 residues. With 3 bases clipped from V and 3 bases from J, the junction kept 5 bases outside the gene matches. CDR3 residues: CASSHSAGGNYNEQFF. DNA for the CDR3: TGTGCCAGCAGCCATTCAGCGGGAGGGAACTACAATGAGCAGTTCTTC.

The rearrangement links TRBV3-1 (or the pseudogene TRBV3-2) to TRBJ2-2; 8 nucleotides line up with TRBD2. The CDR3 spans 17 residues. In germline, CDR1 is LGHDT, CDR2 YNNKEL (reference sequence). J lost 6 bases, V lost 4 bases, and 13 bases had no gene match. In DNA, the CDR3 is TGTGCCAGCAGCCCGGGGGGGCTAGCCCGGGGAGCCGGGGAGCTGTTTTTT. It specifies CASSPGGLARGAGELFF.

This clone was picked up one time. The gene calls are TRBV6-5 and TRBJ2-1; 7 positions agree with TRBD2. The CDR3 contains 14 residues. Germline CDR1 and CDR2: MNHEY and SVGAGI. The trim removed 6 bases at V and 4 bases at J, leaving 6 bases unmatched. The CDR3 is CASRRGTTYNEQFF. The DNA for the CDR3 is TGTGCCAGCAGACGGGGGACTACTTACAATGAGCAGTTCTTC.